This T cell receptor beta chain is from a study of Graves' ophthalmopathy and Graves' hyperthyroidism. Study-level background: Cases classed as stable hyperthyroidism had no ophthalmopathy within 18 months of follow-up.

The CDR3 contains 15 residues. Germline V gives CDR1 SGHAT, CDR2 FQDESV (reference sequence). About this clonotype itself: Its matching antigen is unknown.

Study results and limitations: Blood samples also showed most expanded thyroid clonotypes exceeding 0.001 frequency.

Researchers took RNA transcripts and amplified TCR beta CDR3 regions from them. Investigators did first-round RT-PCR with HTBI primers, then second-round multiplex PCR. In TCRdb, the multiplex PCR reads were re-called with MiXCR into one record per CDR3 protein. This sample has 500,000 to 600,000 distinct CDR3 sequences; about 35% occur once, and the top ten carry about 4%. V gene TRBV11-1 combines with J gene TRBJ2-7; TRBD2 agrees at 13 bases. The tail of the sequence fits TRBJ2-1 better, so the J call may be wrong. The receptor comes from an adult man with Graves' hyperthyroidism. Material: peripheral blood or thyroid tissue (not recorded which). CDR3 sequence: CASSSTSGGAYEQFF. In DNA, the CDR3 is TGTGCCAGCAGCTCCACTAGCGGGGGGGCCTATGAGCAGTTCTTC.